This T cell receptor beta chain derives from a study of cytomegalovirus exposure and HLA in healthy donors. Study-level findings and limits: An analysis that was carried out later associated 15,000 to 20,000 TCR beta sequences with HLA alleles at 0.05 false discovery rate. Presence/absence results assume similar sequencing depth per donor, which may not hold.

Researchers ran the PCR with 60 Vbeta and 13 Jbeta primers. Produced via immunoSEQ multiplex PCR; TCRdb's table is partial and in-frame only. The data contain fewer than 120,000 clones, around four fifths of them singletons. For this clone: Its antigen remains unidentified.

Germline loops: CDR1 LGHNA, CDR2 YNFKEQ. Unmatched junction bases numbered 6, after V lost 0 bases and J lost 3 bases. The CDR3 runs 19 residues. The receptor comes from a woman aged 60-75 years in good health and CMV-seropositive. Specimen: PBMCs. V is TRBV4-2 and J is TRBJ2-3; 16 bases are a match to TRBD2. The CDR3 region is CASSQEGTSGRAATDTQYF. CDR3 in DNA: TGTGCCAGCAGCCAAGAGGGGACTAGCGGGAGGGCCGCGACAGATACGCAGTATTTT.